Shown below are 9 T cell receptor beta chains from a single sample sequenced in a study of beta chain features in type 1 diabetes. Expressed TCRB transcripts were sequenced because the entire RNA isolate underwent reverse transcription. Only in-frame clones appear in the TCRdb table, and some are missing; sequencing was by immunoSEQ multiplex PCR. The table records under 200,000 clones, roughly 9% of them present only once. The sequencing input was central memory CD4+ T cells from blood. These receptors all stem from a woman younger than 30 in good health.

In DNA, the CDR3 is TGCGCCAGTGCTTCGGGACTAGCGGGCCTCATGGGCGAGCAGTACTTC. Encoded protein: CASASGLAGLMGEQYF. The V call is TRBV5-1, the J call TRBJ2-7, with 12 nucleotides matching TRBD2. J was trimmed by 6 bases and V by 8 bases; bases with no gene match: 15. The CDR3 consists of 16 residues. In germline, CDR1 is SGHRS, CDR2 YFSETQ. The full variable domain, with the rest looked up from reference TRBV5-1 and TRBJ2-7, is KAGVTQTPRYLIKTRGQQVTLSCSPISGHRSVSWYQQTPGQGLQFLFEYFSETQRNKGNFPGRFSGRQFSNSRSEMNVSTLELGDSALYLCASASGLAGLMGEQYFGPGTRLTVT.

This clone turned up a few times. This chain connects TRBV4-3 to TRBJ1-2; D is perhaps TRBD1 (5 bases). Trimming left V 3 bases short and J 6 bases short, with 14 bases between. Germline V lookup: CDR1 LGHNA, CDR2 YSLEER. The CDR3 covers 14 residues. The CDR3 coding sequence is TGCGCCAGCAGCCACCTGACAGCGATTGATGGCTACACCTTC. This translates into CASSHLTAIDGYTF.

The chain uses TRBV7-2 and TRBJ1-2, with D uncertain. Trimming shortened V by 5 bases and J by 8 bases, and 21 bases separated the two germline ends. This CDR3 has 15 amino acids. Germline CDR1 SGHTA, CDR2 FQGNSA. The CDR3 spells CASSPVGTRREGYTF. CDR3 DNA sequence: TGTGCCAGCAGCCCAGTCGGCACCCGGCGGGAAGGCTACACCTTC. Full variable domain (rest looked up from reference TRBV7-2 and TRBJ1-2): GAGVSQSPSNKVTEKGKDVELRCDPISGHTALYWYRQSLGQGLEFLIYFQGNSAPDKSGLPSDRFSAERTGGSVSTLTIQRTQQEDSAVYLCASSPVGTRREGYTFGSGTRLTVV.

This clone appeared a few times. The chain uses TRBV5-1 and TRBJ2-2; D gene ambiguous. Germline values: CDR1 SGHRS, CDR2 YFSETQ. CDR3 length equals 14 residues. The germline V and J ends were trimmed by 4 bases and 6 bases, with 13 bases remaining between them. Here the CDR3 reads CASSDGGVAGELFF. The CDR3 DNA follows: TGCGCCAGCAGCGACGGTGGAGTAGCCGGGGAGCTGTTTTTT.

This clone was recorded a few times. V gene TRBV2 combines with J gene TRBJ1-5; D remains unclear. This CDR3 region has 13 residues. V lost 7 bases and J 5 bases, leaving 12 bases between the germline ends. In germline, CDR1 is SNHLY, CDR2 FYNNEI. CDR3 nucleotide sequence: TGTGCCAGCAATACGTTCGGGGATCAGCCCCAGCATTTT. It codes for CASNTFGDQPQHF.

The V call is TRBV30, the J call TRBJ1-6; 7 nucleotides match TRBD1. Germline CDR1 reads GTSNPN; CDR2 reads SVGIG (reference sequence). The CDR3 spans 16 residues. The V gene end was trimmed by 4 bases and the J gene end by 10 bases; junction bases not matched to a gene: 16. In DNA form, the CDR3 reads TGTGCCTGGACCGGACAGAGGGGGCCTCTCGGGTCACCCCTCCACTTT. This translates into CAWTGQRGPLGSPLHF.

The chain combines TRBV7-9 with TRBJ2-5; TRBD2 might be the D (5 bases). The CDR3 spans 13 residues. V was pared by 5 bases and J by 2 bases, with 9 bases between. CDR1 is SEHNR and CDR2 is FQNEAQ in the germline V gene (reference sequence). The chain's CDR3 is CASSPPGQETQYF. CDR3 DNA sequence: TGTGCCAGCAGCCCTCCGGGGCAAGAGACCCAGTACTTC.

This clone was counted only a few times. V and J are TRBV11-2 and TRBJ1-1; D gene uncertain. The CDR3 extends over 14 amino acids. Germline V lookup: CDR1 SGHAT, CDR2 FQNNGV. V lost 5 bases to trimming and J lost 3 bases, with 13 bases between them. The CDR3 reads CASSLPGGYTEAFF. DNA of the CDR3: TGTGCCAGCAGCCTCCCGGGAGGGTACACTGAAGCTTTCTTT.

This clone was seen more than once but under ten times. V usage is TRBV11-2 and J usage is TRBJ2-1; perhaps TRBD2 as D (6 bases). The V gene lost 7 bases and the J gene lost 2 bases, with 18 bases spanning the gap. CDR3 length: 16 residues. CDR1 SGHAT and CDR2 FQNNGV come from the germline V gene. Here the CDR3 DNA reads TGTGCCAGCACCCGGTCGAGGGGCGGGGCCTACAATGAGCAGTTCTTC. This sequence encodes CASTRSRGGAYNEQFF.